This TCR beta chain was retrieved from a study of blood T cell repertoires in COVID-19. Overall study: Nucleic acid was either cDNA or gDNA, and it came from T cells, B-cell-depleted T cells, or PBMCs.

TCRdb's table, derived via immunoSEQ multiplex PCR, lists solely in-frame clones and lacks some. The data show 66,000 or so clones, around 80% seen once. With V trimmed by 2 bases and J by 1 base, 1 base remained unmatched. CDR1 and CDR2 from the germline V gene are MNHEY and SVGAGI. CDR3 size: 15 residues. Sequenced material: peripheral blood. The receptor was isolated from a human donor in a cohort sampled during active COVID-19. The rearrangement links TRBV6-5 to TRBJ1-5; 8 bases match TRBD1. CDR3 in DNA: TGTGCCAGCAGTTACCGACAGGGGAGCAATCAGCCCCAGCATTTT. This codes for CASSYRQGSNQPQHF.